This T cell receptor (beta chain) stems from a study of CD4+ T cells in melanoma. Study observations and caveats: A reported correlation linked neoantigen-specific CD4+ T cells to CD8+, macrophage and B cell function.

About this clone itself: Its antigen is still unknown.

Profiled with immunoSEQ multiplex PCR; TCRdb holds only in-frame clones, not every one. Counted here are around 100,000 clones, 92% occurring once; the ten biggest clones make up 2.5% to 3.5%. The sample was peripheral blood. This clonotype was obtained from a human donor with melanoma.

The chain's CDR3 is CASSDLDWAFF. The DNA for the CDR3 is TGTGCCAGCAGCGACTTGGATTGGGCTTTCTTT. The genes are TRBV11-2 and TRBJ1-1; D gene ambiguous. Trimming pared 5 bases from V and 11 bases from J, leaving 12 bases between. The CDR3 sequence is 11 residues long. Per the germline V gene, CDR1 is SGHAT and CDR2 is FQNNGV. The full variable domain, rest sourced from reference TRBV11-2 and TRBJ1-1, is EAGVAQSPRYKIIEKRQSVAFWCNPISGHATLYWYQQILGQGPKLLIQFQNNGVVDDSQLPKDRFSAERLKGVDSTLKIQPAKLEDSAVYLCASSDLDWAFFGQGTRLTVV.